A selection of T cell receptor beta chains follows, all from one sample in a study of long-term antiretroviral therapy in people with HIV. Libraries were prepared by immunoSEQ multiplex PCR; TCRdb keeps only in-frame clonotypes and omits some of them. The table includes about 20,000 clones, roughly 82% detected once. The sample here was unsorted PBMCs, taken about 6.1 years after starting antiretroviral therapy. These receptors originate from a man aged 30 to 39 with HIV. The CDR3 runs from the conserved cysteine through the conserved F or W. Fields, in order: J gene, clone size, V gene, D gene, CDR3 protein, CDR3 DNA. D genes are given only for firm matches. Only some rows state a clone size, as once, few, many or a class for expanded clones.

J: TRBJ2-3
size: .
V: TRBV4-3
D: TRBD2
CDR3: CASSQGRGSGGADTQYF
DNA: TGCGCCAGCAGCCAAGGCCGGGGTAGCGGGGGGGCAGATACGCAGTATTTT

J: TRBJ2-7
size: few
V: TRBV28
D: TRBD1
CDR3: CASKGTGLYEQYF
DNA: TGTGCCAGCAAGGGGACAGGACTCTACGAGCAGTACTTC

J: TRBJ2-7
size: .
V: TRBV6-1
D: TRBD1
CDR3: CAIEDRGRYEQYF
DNA: TGTGCCATAGAGGACAGGGGGCGCTACGAGCAGTACTTC

J: TRBJ2-7
size: .
V: TRBV18
D: TRBD1
CDR3: CASSWGQDSYEQYF
DNA: TGTGCCAGCTCGTGGGGACAGGACTCCTACGAGCAGTACTTC

J: TRBJ2-3
size: .
V: TRBV6-1
D: .
CDR3: CASKVAGADTQYF
DNA: TGTGCCAGCAAAGTCGCAGGGGCAGATACGCAGTATTTT

J: TRBJ2-2
size: .
V: TRBV28
D: TRBD1
CDR3: CASSLGTDYTGELFF
DNA: TGTGCCAGCAGTTTAGGGACAGATTACACCGGGGAGCTGTTTTTT

J: TRBJ2-5
size: .
V: TRBV30
D: TRBD1
CDR3: CAWRGPDRTNF
DNA: TGTGCCTGGAGGGGGCCGGACAGGACCAACTTC

J: TRBJ1-1
size: .
V: TRBV7-9
D: .
CDR3: CASSLGQADTEAFF
DNA: TGTGCCAGCAGCTTAGGGCAGGCGGACACTGAAGCTTTCTTT

J: TRBJ1-3
size: .
V: TRBV28
D: .
CDR3: CASSGTGNTIYF
DNA: TGTGCCAGCTCGGGCACAGGAAACACCATATATTTT

J: TRBJ1-2
size: .
V: TRBV5-1
D: TRBD1
CDR3: CASSLGQGGSGYTF
DNA: TGCGCCAGCAGCCTGGGACAGGGGGGAAGTGGCTACACCTTC

J: TRBJ2-1
size: .
V: TRBV28
D: .
CDR3: CASSFPPSQGQFF
DNA: TGTGCCAGCAGTTTTCCCCCCTCCCAGGGGCAGTTCTTC

J: TRBJ2-3
size: few
V: TRBV11-2
D: .
CDR3: CASSFSLAPDTQYF
DNA: TGTGCCAGCAGCTTCTCACTAGCCCCAGATACGCAGTATTTT

J: TRBJ2-7
size: .
V: TRBV19
D: TRBD1
CDR3: CASSSDRVGYEQYF
DNA: TGTGCCAGTAGTTCTGACAGGGTTGGATACGAGCAGTACTTC

J: TRBJ1-2
size: .
V: TRBV6-5
D: TRBD1
CDR3: CASSYQTGNYGYTF
DNA: TGTGCCAGCAGTTACCAGACAGGGAACTATGGCTACACCTTC

J: TRBJ1-5
size: .
V: TRBV6-5
D: TRBD1
CDR3: CASSRTGAQQPQHF
DNA: TGTGCCAGCAGCCGAACAGGGGCGCAACAGCCCCAGCATTTT

J: TRBJ2-1
size: .
V: TRBV11-2
D: .
CDR3: CASSLDWDNTMSSYNEQFF
DNA: TGTGCCAGCAGCTTAGACTGGGACAATACAATGAGCTCCTACAATGAGCAGTTCTTC

J: TRBJ1-5
size: .
V: TRBV5-5
D: .
CDR3: CASSLVNRVEQPQHF
DNA: TGTGCCAGCAGCTTGGTAAACAGGGTAGAGCAGCCCCAGCATTTT

J: TRBJ2-3
size: .
V: TRBV6-5
D: TRBD1
CDR3: CASSYSGTGNTDTQYF
DNA: TGTGCCAGCAGTTACTCGGGGACAGGAAACACAGATACGCAGTATTTT

J: TRBJ2-7
size: .
V: TRBV5-1
D: TRBD1
CDR3: CASSFPDRDAYEQYF
DNA: TGCGCCAGCAGCTTCCCGGACAGGGATGCCTACGAGCAGTACTTC